This T cell receptor beta chain stems from a study of blood T cells in healthy people across ages. The study's findings and limits: Expanded clonotype changes were possibly confounded by unknown donor CMV status. With naive T cell percentage, TCR beta diversity showed a strong correlation. Naive CD4+ cell counts and diversity both ran higher in long-lived than in aged donors.

The use of a sample-barcoded 5' primer and a J-beta primer mix characterized a second PCR of 7 to 11 cycles. TCRdb processed the 5' RACE reads anew with MiXCR; each CDR3 protein has one entry. The sample records around 1,600,000 distinct CDR3 sequences, approximately 43% being singletons. This clonotype was detected many times. The antigen remains unidentified. V lost 4 bases and J 5 bases, leaving 18 bases between the germline ends. Germline lookup yields CDR1 SQVTM and CDR2 ANQGSEA. This CDR3 is 15 amino acids long. The clonotype comes from a young woman in good health. The chain links TRBV29-1 to TRBJ2-1; no firm D call. The specimen was blood. CDR3: CSVASGPMGNNEQFF. Written as DNA, the CDR3 is TGCAGCGTTGCCTCCGGGCCCATGGGGAACAATGAGCAGTTCTTC.